These T cell receptor beta chains were read from a single sample in a study of cytomegalovirus exposure and HLA in healthy donors. Measured with immunoSEQ multiplex PCR; TCRdb has only the in-frame clones, and not every one. The data contain around 150,000 clones, about 70% of them singletons. The sequenced sample consisted of PBMCs. The receptors come from a man aged 55 to 70 in good health and CMV-seronegative. CDR3s include the opening cysteine and the closing phenylalanine or tryptophan. Fields, in order: J gene, D gene, clone size, V gene, CDR3 protein, CDR3 DNA. A D gene is named only where the DNA matches it firmly. Not every row has a clone size; where given, it reads once, few, many or a size class.

TRBJ1-5 TRBD1 . TRBV2 CASSEDRGGQPQHF TGTGCCAGCAGCGAAGACAGGGGAGGTCAGCCCCAGCATTTT
TRBJ1-2 TRBD1 . TRBV19 CASSIRTGGYGYTF TGTGCCAGTAGTATCCGGACAGGGGGCTATGGCTACACCTTC
TRBJ1-1 TRBD1 few TRBV27 CASSFMGQGANTEAFF TGTGCCAGCAGTTTTATGGGACAGGGGGCGAACACTGAAGCTTTCTTT
TRBJ1-1 . few TRBV5-1 CASSVSGQRNTEAFF TGCGCCAGCAGCGTTTCCGGACAGAGGAACACTGAAGCTTTCTTT
TRBJ2-7 . once TRBV29-1 CSVSSGVSYEQYF TGCAGCGTGTCGTCCGGGGTCTCCTACGAGCAGTACTTC
TRBJ1-1 . . TRBV18 CASSPSDTFQTEAFF TGTGCCAGCTCACCCTCGGACACGTTTCAGACTGAAGCTTTCTTT
TRBJ2-6 . few TRBV6-1 CASVFLSGANVLTF TGTGCCAGCGTTTTCCTATCTGGGGCCAACGTCCTGACTTTC
TRBJ2-7 TRBD2 . TRBV19 CASSIIRTSGSYEQYF TGTGCCAGTAGTATCATCCGGACTAGCGGGAGCTACGAGCAGTACTTC
TRBJ1-2 . few TRBV21-1 CASSARNYGYTF TGTGCCAGCAGCGCTAGAAACTATGGCTACACCTTC
TRBJ2-5 TRBD2 . TRBV27 CASSAGLAGGSIVQYF TGTGCCAGCAGTGCCGGACTAGCGGGAGGATCCATCGTGCAGTACTTC
TRBJ2-7 TRBD1 . TRBV10-3 CAISYPRDRGSYEQYF TGTGCCATCAGTTACCCCCGGGACAGGGGATCCTACGAGCAGTACTTC
TRBJ2-1 TRBD2 few TRBV29-1 CSVVIWGTSGSNEQFF TGCAGCGTTGTAATTTGGGGGACTAGCGGGAGCAATGAGCAGTTCTTC
TRBJ2-3 TRBD2 few TRBV30 CAWSGLAGNAGTQYF TGTGCCTGGAGTGGTTTAGCGGGAAATGCCGGTACGCAGTATTTT
TRBJ2-7 TRBD1 . TRBV2 CASSEPGTASYEQYF TGTGCCAGCAGTGAACCCGGGACAGCGTCCTACGAGCAGTACTTC
TRBJ2-7 . . TRBV19 CASSQLSEQYF TGTGCCAGTAGTCAACTCTCCGAGCAGTACTTC
TRBJ2-5 . . TRBV7-7 CASSHSSESGETQYF TGTGCTAGCAGCCACAGTAGCGAGAGCGGGGAGACCCAGTACTTC
TRBJ1-1 TRBD1 . TRBV27 CASTLTGGAGQTEAFF TGTGCCAGCACCCTGACAGGGGGCGCGGGGCAAACTGAAGCTTTCTTT
TRBJ2-1 TRBD2 . TRBV5-6 CASSLGLAGFWGEFF TGTGCCAGCAGCTTGGGTCTAGCGGGGTTTTGGGGGGAGTTCTTC
TRBJ2-7 TRBD2 . TRBV7-9 CASSLDLAGVYEQYF TGTGCCAGCAGCCTTGATCTCGCGGGAGTGTACGAGCAGTACTTC
TRBJ2-7 TRBD1 . TRBV5-8 CASTQGGQGVGEQYF TGTGCCAGCACCCAAGGAGGACAGGGGGTAGGGGAGCAGTACTTC
TRBJ2-7 TRBD2 . TRBV7-2 CASSGGTSGSSLSYEQYF TGTGCCAGCAGCGGTGGGACTAGCGGGAGTTCCCTCTCCTACGAGCAGTACTTC
TRBJ1-6 TRBD1 few TRBV30 CAWSVRGTGSSPLHF TGTGCCTGGAGTGTAAGGGGGACAGGGAGTTCACCCCTCCACTTT
TRBJ2-7 . . TRBV9 CASSPQGGATSYEQYF TGTGCCAGCAGCCCCCAGGGGGGAGCCACCTCCTACGAGCAGTACTTC
TRBJ2-7 . . TRBV28 CASSPRTSKAYEQYF TGTGCCAGCAGTCCACGGACTTCGAAGGCCTACGAGCAGTACTTC
TRBJ2-1 TRBD2 few TRBV28 CASSSPGLAPRDEQFF TGTGCCAGCAGTTCTCCTGGACTAGCCCCGCGCGATGAGCAGTTCTTC
TRBJ2-3 . . TRBV7-3 CASSLQALTDTQYF TGTGCCAGCAGCTTACAAGCGCTCACAGATACGCAGTATTTT
TRBJ2-7 . few TRBV4-2 CASSQEGGAYEQYF TGTGCCAGCAGCCAAGAAGGGGGGGCCTACGAGCAGTACTTC
TRBJ2-5 TRBD2 . TRBV5-1 CASSLGLLASQETQYF TGCGCCAGCAGCTTGGGGTTACTAGCGTCACAAGAGACCCAGTACTTC
TRBJ2-1 . . TRBV25-1 CASSFIEEQFF TGTGCCAGCAGCTTTATAGAGGAGCAGTTCTTC
TRBJ1-5 . . TRBV5-1 CASSLEQGSEPQHF TGCGCCAGCAGCTTGGAACAGGGCAGCGAGCCCCAGCATTTT
TRBJ1-4 . few TRBV5-4 CASSLARFNEKLFF TGTGCCAGCAGCTTGGCCCGGTTTAATGAAAAACTGTTTTTT
TRBJ2-1 . . TRBV7-3 CASSRAPRDEQFF TGTGCCAGCAGCCGCGCCCCTAGAGATGAGCAGTTCTTC